This T cell receptor (beta chain) derives from a study of control samples from healthy donors and cancer patients. Assay: immunoSEQ multiplex PCR; the TCRdb copy retains only in-frame clones and omits some. The repertoire holds around 81,000 clones, with more than 85% as singletons. This clone was found a few times. Sequenced material: blood. This clonotype originated in a woman in her twenties or thirties in good health.

CDR3 region: CAISLLDREKGYGYTF. DNA of the CDR3: TGTGCCATCAGTTTATTGGACAGGGAAAAGGGCTATGGCTACACCTTC. The chain uses TRBV10-3 and TRBJ1-2, with 8 positions matching TRBD1. Germline V gene sequence: CDR1 ENHRY, CDR2 SYGVKD. Trimming at V came to 5 bases and at J to 4 bases, leaving 12 bases not matched to a gene. This CDR3 comprises 16 residues.